This T cell receptor beta chain is drawn from a study of T cell repertoires in cytomegalovirus infection. At the level of the study: Both recently identified HLA-C-restricted and well-studied HLA-B-restricted CMV epitopes were used in the study. Public TCR beta signatures were indicative of both CMV infection and a matching HLA type. The study's findings and limits: Cumulative public TCR beta family frequency identified CMV carriers with the relevant HLA. There were HLA-C-restricted CMV-specific TCR beta clonotypes dominating the ex vivo response.

TCRdb recomputed calls from the reads with MiXCR, one row per CDR3 protein. The repertoire has around 570,000 distinct CDR3 sequences, over 35% of them found once; the top ten carry 48%. Germline loops: CDR1 SEHNR, CDR2 FQNEAQ (reference sequence). V was clipped by 6 bases and J by 1 base; unmatched bases: 7. The CDR3 runs to 15 residues. This clonotype occurred a few times. As yet, its antigen is unknown. Material: cultured PBMCs, obtained from culture after CMV antigen stimulation. This receptor was obtained from a human donor in good health (CMV status not recorded). Some clones in this sample may be carry-over from other donors' samples. The rearrangement joins TRBV7-9 to TRBJ1-1, with TRBD1 identical over 8 bases. The CDR3 sequence: CASSSWDRKNTEAFF. The CDR3 DNA reads as TGTGCCAGCAGTTCCTGGGACAGGAAGAACACTGAAGCTTTCTTT.